This TCR beta chain originates from a study of blood T cell repertoires in COVID-19. Libraries were prepared by immunoSEQ multiplex PCR; TCRdb keeps only in-frame clonotypes and omits some of them. The profile shows 86,000 or so clones, approximately 79% of them singletons. The CDR3 contains 15 residues. From germline, CDR1 is SEHNR and CDR2 FQNEAQ (reference sequence). The trim removed 4 bases at V and 1 base at J, leaving 4 bases unmatched. The specimen sequenced was peripheral blood. This TCR came from a man aged 70-80 years with acute or convalescent COVID-19. V and J are TRBV7-9 and TRBJ2-4; 7 nucleotides line up with TRBD1. DNA for the CDR3: TGTGCCAGCAGCTCACTACAGGGGGCCAAAAACATTCAGTACTTC. Translated, it gives CASSSLQGAKNIQYF.